These T cell receptor beta chains were read from a single sample in a study of cytomegalovirus exposure and HLA in healthy donors. Repertoires were generated with immunoSEQ multiplex PCR, while TCRdb's copy carries only in-frame clones and drops some. The sample lists roughly 200,000 clones; 87% were seen once. The sequenced sample consisted of PBMCs. These receptors originate from a boy aged 2 to 10 in good health and CMV-seronegative. Each CDR3 is given with its conserved first and last residue. Each record gives: J gene, D gene, V gene, clone size, CDR3 DNA, CDR3 protein. A D gene is named only where the DNA matches it firmly. Clone size, where shown, is once, few, many, or a class for clones that have expanded.

j_gene: TRBJ2-7; d_gene: .; v_gene: TRBV29-1; abundance: .; CDR3nt: TGCAGCGTTGAAGATGGGACAAGCTCCTACGAGCAGTACTTC; CDR3aa: CSVEDGTSSYEQYF
j_gene: TRBJ1-2; d_gene: TRBD1; v_gene: TRBV11-1; abundance: once; CDR3nt: TGTGCCAGCAGCTTCTCCGACAGGGCAGGGGGCTACACCTTC; CDR3aa: CASSFSDRAGGYTF
j_gene: TRBJ2-1; d_gene: .; v_gene: TRBV28; abundance: .; CDR3nt: TGTGCCAGCAGTCTCCGTACCCAAAGACAGTATTCCTACAATGAGCAGTTCTTC; CDR3aa: CASSLRTQRQYSYNEQFF
j_gene: TRBJ1-1; d_gene: TRBD1; v_gene: TRBV9; abundance: .; CDR3nt: TGTGCCAGCAGCACCCACGGACAGGCCTTGAACACTGAAGCTTTCTTT; CDR3aa: CASSTHGQALNTEAFF
j_gene: TRBJ2-2; d_gene: .; v_gene: TRBV7-3; abundance: .; CDR3nt: TGTGCCAGCAGCCGAGAACAAACAGGGATAGGCGGGGAGCTGTTTTTT; CDR3aa: CASSREQTGIGGELFF
j_gene: TRBJ2-7; d_gene: .; v_gene: TRBV5-4; abundance: .; CDR3nt: TGTGCCAGCAGCTGGAGACGGGCGGGGCCGAGCTCCTACGAGCAGTACTTC; CDR3aa: CASSWRRAGPSSYEQYF
j_gene: TRBJ1-4; d_gene: TRBD1; v_gene: TRBV6-8; abundance: many; CDR3nt: TGTGCCAGCAGACCCCCCATACAGGGGATAGTTTGCACTAATGAAAAACTGTTTTTT; CDR3aa: CASRPPIQGIVCTNEKLFF
j_gene: TRBJ1-6; d_gene: .; v_gene: TRBV6-1; abundance: .; CDR3nt: TGTGCCAGCAGTGGGGCAGGGAATAATTCACCCCTCCACTTT; CDR3aa: CASSGAGNNSPLHF
j_gene: TRBJ1-2; d_gene: .; v_gene: TRBV28; abundance: few; CDR3nt: TGTGCCAGCAGTCCATCAACAGGGTTCTATGGCTACACCTTC; CDR3aa: CASSPSTGFYGYTF
j_gene: TRBJ2-7; d_gene: TRBD2; v_gene: TRBV28; abundance: .; CDR3nt: TGTGCCAGCAGTTTCAATTATAATCGCGGGGGGGACTCCTACGAGCAGTACTTC; CDR3aa: CASSFNYNRGGDSYEQYF
j_gene: TRBJ1-2; d_gene: TRBD1; v_gene: TRBV5-1; abundance: .; CDR3nt: TGCGCCAGCAGCTCCGGACAGGGGGCGAATGGCTACACCTTC; CDR3aa: CASSSGQGANGYTF
j_gene: TRBJ1-2; d_gene: .; v_gene: TRBV12-5; abundance: .; CDR3nt: TGTGCTAGTGGTTTGGCAACAGGGCTAAATGGCTACACCTTC; CDR3aa: CASGLATGLNGYTF
j_gene: TRBJ2-2; d_gene: TRBD2; v_gene: TRBV9; abundance: .; CDR3nt: TGTGCCAGCAGCGCCCGGACTAGCGGGAACACCGGGGAGCTGTTTTTT; CDR3aa: CASSARTSGNTGELFF
j_gene: TRBJ1-4; d_gene: .; v_gene: TRBV7-2; abundance: .; CDR3nt: TGTGCCAGCAGCTACACAGGGTTCGACGAAAAACTGTTTTTT; CDR3aa: CASSYTGFDEKLFF
j_gene: TRBJ2-5; d_gene: TRBD2; v_gene: TRBV11-2; abundance: .; CDR3nt: TGTGCCAGCAGCTTGCCGGGAGGGGGGACCCAGTACTTC; CDR3aa: CASSLPGGGTQYF
j_gene: TRBJ1-2; d_gene: TRBD1; v_gene: TRBV18; abundance: once; CDR3nt: TGTGCCAGCTCACCGGACAGGGCGCGAGGCTACACCTTC; CDR3aa: CASSPDRARGYTF
j_gene: TRBJ1-1; d_gene: TRBD1; v_gene: TRBV5-4; abundance: .; CDR3nt: TGTGCCAGCAGCTTCCCCATTCCACTTCGACAGGGCCCGCTGAACACTGAAGCTTTCTTT; CDR3aa: CASSFPIPLRQGPLNTEAFF
j_gene: TRBJ1-1; d_gene: .; v_gene: TRBV6-1; abundance: few; CDR3nt: TGTGCCAGCAGTAGTCCCGAGGCTTTCTTT; CDR3aa: CASSSPEAFF
j_gene: TRBJ1-1; d_gene: .; v_gene: TRBV30; abundance: .; CDR3nt: TGTGCCTGGAGTGAGGAGTTCACTGAAGCTTTCTTT; CDR3aa: CAWSEEFTEAFF
j_gene: TRBJ2-5; d_gene: .; v_gene: TRBV29-1; abundance: .; CDR3nt: TGCAGCGTTGAGGGCAGCAAGCAAGAGACCCAGTACTTC; CDR3aa: CSVEGSKQETQYF
j_gene: TRBJ1-2; d_gene: TRBD1; v_gene: TRBV27; abundance: .; CDR3nt: TGTGCCAGCAGACATGACAGGGACTATGGCTACACCTTC; CDR3aa: CASRHDRDYGYTF
j_gene: TRBJ2-7; d_gene: TRBD2; v_gene: TRBV19; abundance: .; CDR3nt: TGTGCCAGTAAGCGGGGGACATCGTCCTACGAGCAGTACTTC; CDR3aa: CASKRGTSSYEQYF
j_gene: TRBJ2-1; d_gene: TRBD1; v_gene: TRBV7-8; abundance: .; CDR3nt: TGTGCCAGCAGCTACCGACGACAGGGGGCTGCCTACAATGAGCAGTTCTTC; CDR3aa: CASSYRRQGAAYNEQFF
j_gene: TRBJ2-5; d_gene: .; v_gene: TRBV5-6; abundance: .; CDR3nt: TGTGCCAGCAGCCCGTCACCGGGACACGAGGCGACCCAGTACTTC; CDR3aa: CASSPSPGHEATQYF
j_gene: TRBJ2-7; d_gene: .; v_gene: TRBV27; abundance: .; CDR3nt: TGTGCCAGCAGCGCGACAGTGGGTCCCTACGAGCAGTACTTC; CDR3aa: CASSATVGPYEQYF
j_gene: TRBJ2-1; d_gene: TRBD2; v_gene: TRBV7-3; abundance: .; CDR3nt: TGTGCCAGCAGCAAAACGGGGGGGCAGGGAGGGTTAGGTGAGCAGTTCTTC; CDR3aa: CASSKTGGQGGLGEQFF
j_gene: TRBJ2-1; d_gene: TRBD1; v_gene: TRBV5-1; abundance: .; CDR3nt: TGCGCCAGCAGCTTAGGGGGCTCTAATGAGCAGTTCTTC; CDR3aa: CASSLGGSNEQFF
j_gene: TRBJ2-5; d_gene: TRBD1; v_gene: TRBV12-5; abundance: once; CDR3nt: TGTGCTAGTGGTTTGGTATGGGGCGGGACAGGGCTCCAAGAGACCCAGTACTTC; CDR3aa: CASGLVWGGTGLQETQYF
j_gene: TRBJ2-1; d_gene: .; v_gene: TRBV5-4; abundance: .; CDR3nt: TGTGCCAGCAGGGGTCGCCGGGATGAGCAGTTCTTC; CDR3aa: CASRGRRDEQFF
j_gene: TRBJ1-4; d_gene: TRBD1; v_gene: TRBV10-3; abundance: once; CDR3nt: TGTGCCATCAGTAAACGGACAGGGGGAACTAATGAAAAACTGTTTTTT; CDR3aa: CAISKRTGGTNEKLFF
j_gene: TRBJ1-1; d_gene: .; v_gene: TRBV20-1; abundance: .; CDR3nt: TGCAGTGCAAGAGGGGGAGCTTTT; CDR3aa: CSARGGAF
j_gene: TRBJ1-1; d_gene: .; v_gene: TRBV29-1; abundance: .; CDR3nt: TGCAGCGTCGCTAAGAGACAGGCCGCTCGGGACACTGAAGCTTTCTTT; CDR3aa: CSVAKRQAARDTEAFF
j_gene: TRBJ1-1; d_gene: .; v_gene: TRBV29-1; abundance: .; CDR3nt: TGCAGCGTTGGGGAGGGGGACACTGAAGCTTTCTTT; CDR3aa: CSVGEGDTEAFF
j_gene: TRBJ1-2; d_gene: .; v_gene: TRBV6-1; abundance: .; CDR3nt: TGTGCCAGCAGCTGGGGCGGAGGGAATGGCTACACCTTC; CDR3aa: CASSWGGGNGYTF
j_gene: TRBJ2-5; d_gene: TRBD2; v_gene: TRBV19; abundance: .; CDR3nt: TGTGCCAGTAGTATTCTAGCGGGAGGGGGGACCCAGTACTTC; CDR3aa: CASSILAGGGTQYF
j_gene: TRBJ2-1; d_gene: TRBD2; v_gene: TRBV5-4; abundance: .; CDR3nt: TGTGCCAGCACCCCGCCGGGACTAGCGGGGAAGAGCTCCTACAATGAGCAGTTCTTC; CDR3aa: CASTPPGLAGKSSYNEQFF
j_gene: TRBJ2-3; d_gene: TRBD2; v_gene: TRBV9; abundance: .; CDR3nt: TGTGCCAGCAGCCCACGATGGACTAGGGCCCCGGATACGCAGTATTTT; CDR3aa: CASSPRWTRAPDTQYF
j_gene: TRBJ2-3; d_gene: .; v_gene: TRBV29-1; abundance: .; CDR3nt: TGCAGCGCCGAGGGCGCGGGACGGCTTGGTACAGATACGCAGTATTTT; CDR3aa: CSAEGAGRLGTDTQYF
j_gene: TRBJ2-7; d_gene: TRBD2; v_gene: TRBV4-2; abundance: .; CDR3nt: TGTGCCAGCAGCCAAGAACGGGACTACTCCTACGAGCAGTACTTC; CDR3aa: CASSQERDYSYEQYF
j_gene: TRBJ1-5; d_gene: .; v_gene: TRBV5-1; abundance: .; CDR3nt: TGCGCCAGCAGCTTGGGAGGCCGGGAAGGAAGCAATCAGCCCCAGCATTTT; CDR3aa: CASSLGGREGSNQPQHF
j_gene: TRBJ2-7; d_gene: .; v_gene: TRBV6-4; abundance: few; CDR3nt: TGTGCCAGCAGTGACGAGCAGTACTTC; CDR3aa: CASSDEQYF
j_gene: TRBJ2-7; d_gene: .; v_gene: TRBV25-1; abundance: .; CDR3nt: TGTGCCAGCAGTGAACTTCCAGGGTTCCCCCCCTACGAGCAGTACTTC; CDR3aa: CASSELPGFPPYEQYF
j_gene: TRBJ2-1; d_gene: TRBD1; v_gene: TRBV10-3; abundance: .; CDR3nt: TGTGCCATCAGTAAAACCGGGACAGGGTATGGCAATGAGCAGTTCTTC; CDR3aa: CAISKTGTGYGNEQFF
j_gene: TRBJ2-7; d_gene: TRBD2; v_gene: TRBV2; abundance: .; CDR3nt: TGTGCTAACAGGCTAGCGGGATACGAGCAGTACTTC; CDR3aa: CANRLAGYEQYF
j_gene: TRBJ2-7; d_gene: TRBD1; v_gene: TRBV9; abundance: .; CDR3nt: TGTGCCAGCAGCGCACCCGGGACAGGGTCGCGCGAGCAGTACTTC; CDR3aa: CASSAPGTGSREQYF
j_gene: TRBJ2-7; d_gene: .; v_gene: TRBV5-6; abundance: .; CDR3nt: TGTGCCAGCAGCTTAGGCGGGAAGTACGAGCAGTACTTC; CDR3aa: CASSLGGKYEQYF
j_gene: TRBJ2-4; d_gene: .; v_gene: TRBV30; abundance: .; CDR3nt: TGTGCCTGGCGGGGGGCCAAAAACATTCAGTACTTC; CDR3aa: CAWRGAKNIQYF
j_gene: TRBJ2-6; d_gene: TRBD1; v_gene: TRBV7-9; abundance: .; CDR3nt: TGTGCCAGCAGCCGGGACAGGACTGGGTCTGGGGCCAACGTCCTGACTTTC; CDR3aa: CASSRDRTGSGANVLTF
j_gene: TRBJ2-3; d_gene: TRBD2; v_gene: TRBV28; abundance: .; CDR3nt: TGTGCCAGCAGTTTGTTCGGGAGGGGTAGCACAGATACGCAGTATTTT; CDR3aa: CASSLFGRGSTDTQYF
j_gene: TRBJ2-3; d_gene: .; v_gene: TRBV27; abundance: .; CDR3nt: TGTGCCAGCAGTTTGTATGGGACTCCTACGTCAGATACGCAGTATTTT; CDR3aa: CASSLYGTPTSDTQYF
j_gene: TRBJ2-1; d_gene: TRBD2; v_gene: TRBV9; abundance: .; CDR3nt: TGTGCCAGCAGCACCCGACTAGCGGGAGGTTACAATGAGCAGTTCTTC; CDR3aa: CASSTRLAGGYNEQFF
j_gene: TRBJ2-2; d_gene: .; v_gene: TRBV5-1; abundance: .; CDR3nt: TGCGCCAGCAGCCTTGTTGGCTGGACTGAGAACACCGGGGAGCTGTTTTTT; CDR3aa: CASSLVGWTENTGELFF
j_gene: TRBJ1-5; d_gene: TRBD1; v_gene: TRBV27; abundance: few; CDR3nt: TGTGCCCCCCCAAATTCCAGGGGGCGAATGCAGCCCCAGCATTTT; CDR3aa: CAPPNSRGRMQPQHF